The entry that follows covers one T cell receptor (beta chain) sequence. Its antigen is undetermined. TCRdb reprocessed the 5' RACE reads via MiXCR and lists one record per CDR3 protein. The sample yields some 57,000 distinct CDR3 sequences, 9.5% to 15% seen once. The data derive from a study of T-cell memory formation after mild COVID-19. Study results and caveats: Pre-infection memory carried some responding clones, suggesting that cross-reactive memory joined.

The ends were cut back, 2 bases at V and 4 bases at J, with 16 bases in the middle. The CDR3 loop spans 17 amino acids. CDR1 is KGHDR, CDR2 SFDVKD, per germline. The sequence derives from a man aged 18 to 29 who had mild COVID-19 (a few samples of this study predate the infection). Cell type and time point are not known. Material for sequencing was PBMCs or a T cell subset sorted from them (not recorded which). The V call is TRBV24-1, the J call TRBJ2-2; a weak D match, TRBD1 (6 bases). DNA for the CDR3: TGTGCCACCAGTGATTATACACAGGGCGAAGGCACCGGGGAGCTGTTTTTT. As protein: CATSDYTQGEGTGELFF.